The 27 T cell receptor beta chains presented below share a single source sample, sequenced in a study of identical twins. TCRdb used MiXCR to reprocess the 5' RACE reads, holding one entry per CDR3 protein. The sample yields about 730,000 distinct CDR3 sequences, around 20% seen once. These data were also reused for a study on T cells expressing NK-cell markers.

The sequencing input was PBMCs. These TCRs come from a woman between 18 and 30 years old in good health.

This clonotype has a handful of counts. This chain links TRBV3-1 with TRBJ1-6; D not certain. CDR3 size: 13 residues. V lost 1 base to trimming and J lost 9 bases, with 7 bases between them. Germline values: CDR1 LGHDT, CDR2 YNNKEL (reference sequence). The DNA of the CDR3 is TGTGCCAGCAGCCAAGGTGAGCCTTCACCCCTCCACTTT. Protein product: CASSQGEPSPLHF.

The CDR3 bases are TGTGCCAGCAGCCAAGAGGATCCCCTAGCGATGGGTACGCAGTATTTT. It is translated as CASSQEDPLAMGTQYF. The chain combines TRBV3-1 with TRBJ2-3, with a possible D match to TRBD2 (6 bases). This CDR3 region has 16 residues. The V end was cut by 0 bases, the J end by 8 bases, with 18 bases between. CDR1 is LGHDT and CDR2 is YNNKEL in the germline V gene (reference sequence).

The chain couples TRBV12-3 or TRBV12-4 to TRBJ1-3; the D gene is possibly TRBD1 (6 bases). The CDR3 covers 13 residues. Trimming shortened V by 5 bases and J by 5 bases, and 10 bases separated the two germline ends. The CDR3 spells CASSNRERNTIYF. CDR3 DNA sequence: TGTGCCAGCAGTAACAGGGAAAGAAACACCATATATTTT.

In its sample, this clonotype was seen a few times. The genes are TRBV6-5 and TRBJ2-7; possibly TRBD2 for D (6 bases). The CDR3 has 14 residues. Germline V CDR1 and CDR2: MNHEY, SVGAGI. Trimming took 2 bases from V and 6 from J, leaving 14 bases between them. This CDR3 reads CASSYGGNLVEQYF. The CDR3 bases are TGTGCCAGCAGTTACGGAGGGAACTTGGTCGAGCAGTACTTC.

The genes are TRBV20-1 and TRBJ2-1; D may be TRBD1 or TRBD2 (5 bases each). The V gene lost 5 bases and the J gene lost 5 bases, with 16 bases spanning the gap. The CDR3 length is 14 residues. CDR1 is DFQATT, CDR2 SNEGSKA, per germline (reference sequence). Written as DNA, the CDR3 is TGCAGTGCTGAGGGACCACTAGTTAACAATGAGCAGTTCTTC. This translates into CSAEGPLVNNEQFF.

The chain couples TRBV6-5 to TRBJ2-2, with 10 bases fitting TRBD2. V shed 3 bases, J shed 2 bases, and the junction held 9 bases outside the gene matches. Germline V gene data show CDR1 as MNHEY and CDR2 as SVGAGI. This CDR3 region has 18 residues. The CDR3 loop is CASSYPAGGPVNTGELFF. As DNA, the CDR3 is TGTGCCAGCAGTTATCCAGCGGGAGGGCCCGTAAACACCGGGGAGCTGTTTTTT.

The chain links TRBV28 to TRBJ2-5; D remains ambiguous. V was pared by 2 bases and J by 2 bases, with 6 bases between. Germline V gives CDR1 MDHEN, CDR2 SYDVKM. The CDR3 extends over 13 amino acids. Written as DNA, the CDR3 is TGTGCCAGCAGTTTAATAAGTCAAGAGACCCAGTACTTC. This gives the protein CASSLISQETQYF.

This clonotype was counted a few times. This chain connects TRBV20-1 to TRBJ2-7; 8 bases are a match to TRBD2. The CDR3 spans 14 residues. The germline gives CDR1 DFQATT, CDR2 SNEGSKA (reference sequence). The junction had 8 bases not matched to a gene; V was cut back by 1 base and J by 6 bases. The CDR3 bases are TGCAGTGCTAGAGGGGCTAGCGGGCTACGCGAGCAGTACTTC. It codes for CSARGASGLREQYF.

A few counts support this clonotype. The rearrangement links TRBV27 to TRBJ1-1; D is possibly TRBD1 (5 bases). This CDR3 spans 14 amino acids. Deletions cut 7 bases from V and 4 bases from J, with 16 bases between. Germline lookup yields CDR1 MNHEY and CDR2 SMNVEV (reference sequence). The CDR3 is CASTLGQGSTEAFF. CDR3 sequence (DNA): TGTGCCAGCACCCTCGGGCAGGGTAGCACTGAAGCTTTCTTT.

This clonotype showed up just a few times. The chain recombines TRBV10-3 with TRBJ2-1; 12 bases are shared with TRBD1. Germline V gives CDR1 ENHRY, CDR2 SYGVKD. This CDR3 spans 15 amino acids. Trimming took 5 bases from V and 7 from J; bases not matched to a gene: 6. As DNA, the CDR3 is TGTGCCATCAGTAGGGGGACAGGGGGCCAGAATGAGCAGTTCTTC. Translation gives CAISRGTGGQNEQFF.

The rearrangement uses TRBV10-3 and TRBJ2-1; D may correspond to TRBD1 or TRBD2 (5 bases each). The CDR3 covers 15 residues. Germline lookup yields CDR1 ENHRY and CDR2 SYGVKD. Trimming pared 7 bases from V and 7 bases from J, leaving 20 bases between. In nucleotides, the CDR3 is TGTGCCATCAAAAACAGCCAGGGCGGGCCAAATGAGCAGTTCTTC. Translated: CAIKNSQGGPNEQFF.

The chain employs TRBV6-1 and TRBJ2-3; D is undetermined. V shed 10 bases and J shed 2 bases, with 22 bases lying between them. CDR1 MNHNS and CDR2 SASEGT come from the germline V gene. The CDR3 has 16 residues. The CDR3 loop is CATKRVTWGSTDTQYF. The CDR3 bases are TGTGCCACTAAAAGGGTCACCTGGGGTTCCACAGATACGCAGTATTTT.

The rearrangement joins TRBV15 to TRBJ2-5; D unclear. CDR3 size: 13 residues. Germline CDR1 reads LNHNV; CDR2 reads YYDKDF (reference sequence). Trimming stripped 5 bases from V and 0 bases from J, with 7 bases between. The CDR3 region has the DNA TGTGCCACCAGCCGGGTGGACCAAGAGACCCAGTACTTC. Protein sequence: CATSRVDQETQYF.

The J gene is TRBJ1-1, the V gene TRBV10-3; perhaps TRBD1 as D (5 bases). V was clipped by 4 bases and J by 7 bases, with 19 bases between them. CDR3 size: 15 residues. Germline V gives CDR1 ENHRY, CDR2 SYGVKD. This chain's CDR3 is CAISGASRERGEAFF. As DNA, the CDR3 is TGTGCCATCAGTGGGGCGTCCCGCGAGAGGGGTGAAGCTTTCTTT.

The rearrangement links TRBV29-1 to TRBJ2-1; 8 nucleotides align to TRBD2. V was clipped by 6 bases and J by 6 bases; unmatched bases: 7. CDR1 and CDR2 (germline): SQVTM, ANQGSEA. CDR3 length equals 13 residues. The DNA of the CDR3 is TGCAGCGTGTGGACTAGCCAGAGCAATGAGCAGTTCTTC. This translates into CSVWTSQSNEQFF.

This clonotype was found a few times. V is TRBV10-3 and J is TRBJ2-5, with TRBD1 matching 9 bases. The CDR3 covers 13 residues. Germline-derived CDR1 and CDR2 are ENHRY and SYGVKD. The V and J ends lost 6 bases and 5 bases, in that order; junction bases with no gene match: 4. CDR3 sequence: CAISGQGRETQYF. The CDR3, as DNA: TGTGCCATCAGCGGACAGGGGAGGGAGACCCAGTACTTC.

This clonotype was counted ten times or more. The rearrangement joins TRBV12-3 or TRBV12-4 to TRBJ2-1, with 8 bases fitting TRBD1. The junction had 6 bases not matched to a gene; V was cut back by 3 bases and J by 8 bases. The CDR3 runs to 14 residues. The CDR3 protein is CASSFGQGRDEQFF. CDR3 nucleotide sequence: TGTGCCAGCAGTTTCGGACAGGGTAGGGATGAGCAGTTCTTC.

The sample holds many counts of this clonotype. A much more abundant neighbour one base away suggests this may be a read error. CDR3 region: CASTGSYEQYF. CDR3 sequence (DNA): TGTGCCAGCACCGGCTCCTACGAGCAGTACTTC. The chain uses TRBV7-9 and TRBJ2-7, with unresolved D. Between the trimmed V and J ends, which lost 7 bases and 0 bases, there was a span of 4 bases. This CDR3 comprises 11 residues. Per the germline V gene, CDR1 is SEHNR and CDR2 is FQNEAQ (reference sequence).

In this sample, this clonotype turned up a few times. V and J are TRBV13 and TRBJ2-1; TRBD1 might be the D (5 bases). The CDR3 spans 13 residues. Germline lookup yields CDR1 PRHDT and CDR2 FYEKMQ (reference sequence). Trimming took off 2 bases at V and 10 bases at J, with 12 bases between the two ends. CDR3 loop: CASSLRRPGEQFF. As DNA, the CDR3 is TGTGCCAGCAGCTTACGGCGGCCAGGGGAGCAGTTCTTC.

This clonotype has only a few counts. The J gene is TRBJ2-1, the V gene TRBV6-1; D is ambiguous. Germline V CDR1 and CDR2: MNHNS, SASEGT. The CDR3 is 13 amino acids. CDR3 sequence: CASGDYMGNEQFF. For the CDR3, the DNA is TGTGCGAGTGGAGATTATATGGGGAATGAGCAGTTCTTC.

About this clonotype itself: At one of its ends the junction is not consistent with the germline gene, which may arise from a read error. The chain employs TRBV4-3 and TRBJ2-1, with 11 bases lining up with TRBD2. From germline, CDR1 is LGHNA and CDR2 YSLEER. CDR3 length: 17 residues. CDR3 loop: CATSQTIAGGTYNEQFF. CDR3 nucleotide sequence: TGCGCCACCAGCCAAACTATAGCGGGAGGGACCTACAATGAGCAGTTCTTC.

Many counts were recorded for this clonotype. The gene calls are TRBV6-5 and TRBJ2-1; 8 nucleotides match TRBD2. V was clipped by 0 bases and J by 8 bases; unmatched bases: 9. The CDR3 sequence is 16 residues long. Germline CDR1 and CDR2: MNHEY and SVGAGI. Here the CDR3 DNA reads TGTGCCAGCAGTTACTCGCAGCGCGGGAGGAGCTATGAGCAGTTCTTC. It specifies CASSYSQRGRSYEQFF.

This clonotype was seen at least ten times. The chain employs TRBV7-8 and TRBJ2-5; D perhaps matches TRBD2 (5 bases). CDR1 is SGHVS and CDR2 is FQNEAQ in the germline V gene. V was pared by 2 bases and J by 5 bases, with 15 bases between. CDR3 length equals 15 residues. CDR3 residues: CASSLNFEGVETQYF. Written as DNA, the CDR3 is TGTGCCAGCAGCTTAAACTTCGAGGGAGTGGAGACCCAGTACTTC.

This clonotype came up a few times. V is TRBV12-3 or TRBV12-4 and J is TRBJ2-1; D perhaps matches TRBD2 (5 bases). The CDR3 totals 16 residues. V was shortened by 5 bases and J by 4 bases, with 18 bases between the two germline ends. CDR3 loop: CASSRPSWVPYNEQFF. CDR3 DNA: TGTGCCAGCAGTCGTCCTAGCTGGGTACCGTACAATGAGCAGTTCTTC.

This clonotype appeared a few times. The chain carries TRBV12-3 or TRBV12-4 and TRBJ2-7; 11 bases are shared with TRBD2. The CDR3 length is 16 residues. The trim removed 5 bases at V and 0 bases at J, leaving 6 bases unmatched. The chain's CDR3 is CASSPGTSGSSYEQYF. DNA for the CDR3: TGTGCCAGCAGTCCCGGGACTAGCGGTAGCTCCTACGAGCAGTACTTC.

V is TRBV10-3 and J is TRBJ2-7; D is unresolved. The CDR3 spans 15 residues. Trimming removed 0 bases at V and 2 bases at J, with 11 bases between. CDR1 is ENHRY, CDR2 SYGVKD, per germline. CDR3 in DNA: TGTGCCATCAGTGAGTCCGCAGCCAAAGCCTACGAGCAGTACTTC. This translates into CAISESAAKAYEQYF.

This chain connects TRBV20-1 to TRBJ2-2; 12 nucleotides line up with TRBD2. V was pared by 2 bases and J by 6 bases, with 4 bases of the junction left unmatched. This CDR3 has 15 amino acids. Germline CDR1 and CDR2: DFQATT and SNEGSKA (reference sequence). The CDR3 loop is CSARPSGRGAGELFF. The CDR3 nucleotides are TGCAGTGCTAGACCTAGCGGGAGGGGAGCCGGGGAGCTGTTTTTT.